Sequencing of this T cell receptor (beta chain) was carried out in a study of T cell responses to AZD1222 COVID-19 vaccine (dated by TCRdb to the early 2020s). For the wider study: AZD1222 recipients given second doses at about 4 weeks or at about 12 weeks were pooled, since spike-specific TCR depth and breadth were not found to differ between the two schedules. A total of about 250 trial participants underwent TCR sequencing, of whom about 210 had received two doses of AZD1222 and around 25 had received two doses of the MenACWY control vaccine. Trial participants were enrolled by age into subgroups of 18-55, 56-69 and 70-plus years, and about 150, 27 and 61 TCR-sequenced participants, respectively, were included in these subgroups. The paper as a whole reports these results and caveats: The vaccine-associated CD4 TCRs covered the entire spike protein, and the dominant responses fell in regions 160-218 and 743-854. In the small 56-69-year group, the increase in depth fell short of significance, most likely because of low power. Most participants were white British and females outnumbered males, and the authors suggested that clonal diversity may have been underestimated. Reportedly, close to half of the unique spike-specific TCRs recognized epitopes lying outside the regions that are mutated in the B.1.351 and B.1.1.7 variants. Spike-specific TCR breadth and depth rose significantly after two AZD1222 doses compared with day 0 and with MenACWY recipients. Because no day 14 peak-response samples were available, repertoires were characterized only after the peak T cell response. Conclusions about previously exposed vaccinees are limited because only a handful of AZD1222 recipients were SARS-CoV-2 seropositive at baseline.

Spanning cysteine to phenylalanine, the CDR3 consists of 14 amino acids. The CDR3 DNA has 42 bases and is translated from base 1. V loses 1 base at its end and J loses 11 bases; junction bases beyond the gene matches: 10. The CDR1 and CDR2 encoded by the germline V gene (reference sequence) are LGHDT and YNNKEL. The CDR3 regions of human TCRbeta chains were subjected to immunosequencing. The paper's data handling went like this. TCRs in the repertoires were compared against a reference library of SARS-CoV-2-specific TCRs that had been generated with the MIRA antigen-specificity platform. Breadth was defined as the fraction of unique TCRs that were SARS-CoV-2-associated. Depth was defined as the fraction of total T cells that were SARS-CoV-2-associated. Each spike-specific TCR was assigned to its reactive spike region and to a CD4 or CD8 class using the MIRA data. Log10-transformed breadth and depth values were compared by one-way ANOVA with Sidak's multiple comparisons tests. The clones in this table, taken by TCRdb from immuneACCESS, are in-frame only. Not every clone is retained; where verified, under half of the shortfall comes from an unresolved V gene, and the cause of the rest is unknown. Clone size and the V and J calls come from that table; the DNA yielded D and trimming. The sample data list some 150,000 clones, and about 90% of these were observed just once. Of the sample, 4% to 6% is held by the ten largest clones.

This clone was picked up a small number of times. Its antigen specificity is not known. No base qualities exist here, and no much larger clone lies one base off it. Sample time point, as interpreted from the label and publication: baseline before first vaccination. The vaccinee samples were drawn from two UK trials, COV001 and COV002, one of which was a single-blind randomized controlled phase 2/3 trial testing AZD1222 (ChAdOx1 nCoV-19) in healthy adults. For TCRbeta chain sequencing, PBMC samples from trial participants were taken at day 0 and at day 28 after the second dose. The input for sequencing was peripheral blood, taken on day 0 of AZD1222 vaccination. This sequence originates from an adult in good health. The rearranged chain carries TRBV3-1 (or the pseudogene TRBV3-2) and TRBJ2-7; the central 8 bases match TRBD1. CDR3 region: CASSQGTGQGAKYF. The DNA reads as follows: TGTGCCAGCAGCCAAGGGACAGGGCAAGGGGCAAAGTACTTC.